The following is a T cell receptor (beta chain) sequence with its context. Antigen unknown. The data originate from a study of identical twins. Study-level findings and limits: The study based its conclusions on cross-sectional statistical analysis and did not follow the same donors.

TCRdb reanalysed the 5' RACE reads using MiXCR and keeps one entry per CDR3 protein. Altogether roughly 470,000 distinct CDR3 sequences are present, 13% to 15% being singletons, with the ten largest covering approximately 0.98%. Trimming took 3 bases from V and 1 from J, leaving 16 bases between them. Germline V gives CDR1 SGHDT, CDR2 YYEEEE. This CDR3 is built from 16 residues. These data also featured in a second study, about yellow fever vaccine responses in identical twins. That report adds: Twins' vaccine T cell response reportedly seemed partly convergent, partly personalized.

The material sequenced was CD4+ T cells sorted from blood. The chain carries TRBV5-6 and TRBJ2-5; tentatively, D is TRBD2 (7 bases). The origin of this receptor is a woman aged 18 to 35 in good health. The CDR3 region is CASSSVGGTLQETQYF. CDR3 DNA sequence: TGTGCCAGCAGCTCCGTCGGGGGGACACTCCAAGAGACCCAGTACTTC.